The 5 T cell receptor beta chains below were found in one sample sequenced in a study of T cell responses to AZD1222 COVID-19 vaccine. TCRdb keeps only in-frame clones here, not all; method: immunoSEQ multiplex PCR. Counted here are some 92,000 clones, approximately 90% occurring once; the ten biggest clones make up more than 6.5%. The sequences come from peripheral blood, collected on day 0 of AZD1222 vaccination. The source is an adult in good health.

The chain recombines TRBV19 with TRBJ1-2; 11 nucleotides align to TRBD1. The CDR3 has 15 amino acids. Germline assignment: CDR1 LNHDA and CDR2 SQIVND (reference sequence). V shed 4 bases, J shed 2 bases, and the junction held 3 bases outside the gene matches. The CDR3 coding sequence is TGTGCCAGTAGTACTGGACAGGGGGCAAACTATGGCTACACCTTC. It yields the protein CASSTGQGANYGYTF.

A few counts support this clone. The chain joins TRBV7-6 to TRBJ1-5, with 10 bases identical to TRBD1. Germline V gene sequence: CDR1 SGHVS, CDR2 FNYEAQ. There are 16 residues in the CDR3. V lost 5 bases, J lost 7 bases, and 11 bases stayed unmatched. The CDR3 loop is CASSQGKDRGAQPQHF. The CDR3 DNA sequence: TGTGCCAGCAGCCAGGGAAAGGACAGGGGGGCACAGCCCCAGCATTTT.

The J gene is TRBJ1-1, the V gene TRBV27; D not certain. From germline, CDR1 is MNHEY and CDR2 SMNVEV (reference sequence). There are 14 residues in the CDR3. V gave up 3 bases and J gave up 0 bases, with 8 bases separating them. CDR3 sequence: CASSLRGMNTEAFF. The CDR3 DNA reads TGTGCCAGCAGTTTGCGGGGAATGAACACTGAAGCTTTCTTT.

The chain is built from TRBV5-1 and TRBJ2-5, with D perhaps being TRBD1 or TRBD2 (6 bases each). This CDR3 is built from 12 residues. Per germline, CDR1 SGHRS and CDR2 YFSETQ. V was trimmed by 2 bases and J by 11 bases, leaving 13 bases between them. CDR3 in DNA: TGCGCCAGCAGCTTAGAGGAGGGGGGTCAGTACTTC. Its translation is CASSLEEGGQYF.

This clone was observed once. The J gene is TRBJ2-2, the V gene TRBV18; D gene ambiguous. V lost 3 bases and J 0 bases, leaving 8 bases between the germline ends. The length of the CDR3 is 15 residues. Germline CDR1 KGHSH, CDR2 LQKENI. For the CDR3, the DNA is TGTGCCAGCTCACCCGAGGTCGCGAACACCGGGGAGCTGTTTTTT. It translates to CASSPEVANTGELFF.